This TCR beta chain was identified in a study of T-cell memory formation after mild COVID-19. About the study: TCR clusters were largely donor specific. Study findings and constraints: Contracting CD8+ clones were enriched in EMRA, CD4+ mainly in CM and EM.

The 5'RACE method, run with constant-segment primers, produced TCR alpha and TCR beta cDNA libraries (carrying sample barcodes and UMIs). TCRdb processed the 5' RACE reads anew with MiXCR; each CDR3 protein has one entry. Among over 400,000 distinct CDR3 sequences listed, 23% were seen once. Points on this clonotype: Its specificity is not known.

Source material: PBMCs or a T cell subset sorted from them (not recorded which). This clonotype was obtained from an adult woman who had mild COVID-19 (a few samples of this study predate the infection). Cell type and time point are not known.

CDR3 amino acids: CASSSPPAGEQYF. The CDR3 nucleotides read TGTGCCAGTAGTTCCCCCCCGGCAGGAGAGCAGTACTTC. The rearrangement joins TRBV19 to TRBJ2-7; unclear D gene. The germline CDR1 and CDR2 sequences are LNHDA and SQIVND (reference sequence). The germline V and J ends were trimmed by 5 bases and 7 bases, with 15 bases remaining between them. CDR3 length: 13 residues.